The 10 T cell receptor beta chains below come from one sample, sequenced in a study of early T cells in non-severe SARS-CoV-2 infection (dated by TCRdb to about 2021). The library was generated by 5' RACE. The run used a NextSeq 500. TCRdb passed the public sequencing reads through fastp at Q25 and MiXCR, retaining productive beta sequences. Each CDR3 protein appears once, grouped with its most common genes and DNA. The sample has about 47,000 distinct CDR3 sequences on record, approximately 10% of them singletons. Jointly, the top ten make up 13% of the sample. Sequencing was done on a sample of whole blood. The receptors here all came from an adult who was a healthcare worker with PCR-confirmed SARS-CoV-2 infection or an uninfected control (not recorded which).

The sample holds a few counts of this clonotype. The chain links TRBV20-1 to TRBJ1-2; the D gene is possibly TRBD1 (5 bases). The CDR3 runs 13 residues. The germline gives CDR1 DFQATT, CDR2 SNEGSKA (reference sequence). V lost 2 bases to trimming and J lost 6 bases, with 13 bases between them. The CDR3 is CSARPGTGDGYTF. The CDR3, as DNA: TGCAGTGCTAGACCAGGGACGGGCGATGGCTACACCTTC.

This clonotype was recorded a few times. The CDR3 region has the DNA TGCAGTGCCCCCCCCCTGGGGCAGGGGGTCGAGCAGTACTTC. Its translation: CSAPPLGQGVEQYF. The rearrangement uses TRBV20-1 and TRBJ2-7; TRBD1 aligns across 7 bases. CDR1 is DFQATT and CDR2 is SNEGSKA in the germline V gene (reference sequence). This CDR3 has 14 residues. Unmatched junction bases numbered 14, after V lost 6 bases and J lost 6 bases.

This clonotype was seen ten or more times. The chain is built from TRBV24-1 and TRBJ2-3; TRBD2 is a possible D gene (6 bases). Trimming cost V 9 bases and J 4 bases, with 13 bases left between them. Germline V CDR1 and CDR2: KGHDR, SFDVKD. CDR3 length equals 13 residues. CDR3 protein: CATHGGNSDTQYF. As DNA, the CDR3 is TGTGCCACCCACGGAGGGAACTCAGATACGCAGTATTTT.

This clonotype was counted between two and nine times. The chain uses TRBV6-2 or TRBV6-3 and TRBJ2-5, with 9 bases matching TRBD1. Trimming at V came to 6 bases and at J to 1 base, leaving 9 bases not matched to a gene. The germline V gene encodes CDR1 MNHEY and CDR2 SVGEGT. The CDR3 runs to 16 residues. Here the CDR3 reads CASSSGTGIVQETQYF. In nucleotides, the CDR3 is TGTGCCAGCAGCTCCGGGACAGGGATAGTCCAAGAGACCCAGTACTTC.

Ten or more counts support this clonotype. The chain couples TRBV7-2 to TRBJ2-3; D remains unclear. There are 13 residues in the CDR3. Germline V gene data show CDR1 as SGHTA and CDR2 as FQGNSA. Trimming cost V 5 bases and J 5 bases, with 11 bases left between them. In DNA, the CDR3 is TGTGCCAGCAGCGTAAGTTTTGGAGATACGCAGTATTTT. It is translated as CASSVSFGDTQYF.

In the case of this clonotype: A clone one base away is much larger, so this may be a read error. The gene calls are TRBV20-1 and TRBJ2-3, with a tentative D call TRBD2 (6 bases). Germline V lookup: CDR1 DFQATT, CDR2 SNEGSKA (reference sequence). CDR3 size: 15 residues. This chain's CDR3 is CGPAKGGSRADTQYF. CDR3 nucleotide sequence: TGCGGTCCCGCCAAGGGAGGTAGCAGAGCAGATACGCAGTATTTT.

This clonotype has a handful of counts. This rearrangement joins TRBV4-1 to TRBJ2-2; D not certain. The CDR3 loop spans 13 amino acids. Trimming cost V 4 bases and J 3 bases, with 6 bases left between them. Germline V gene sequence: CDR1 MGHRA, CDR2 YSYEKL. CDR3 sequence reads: CASSLWDTGELFF. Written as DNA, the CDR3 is TGCGCCAGCAGCCTTTGGGACACCGGGGAGCTGTTTTTT.

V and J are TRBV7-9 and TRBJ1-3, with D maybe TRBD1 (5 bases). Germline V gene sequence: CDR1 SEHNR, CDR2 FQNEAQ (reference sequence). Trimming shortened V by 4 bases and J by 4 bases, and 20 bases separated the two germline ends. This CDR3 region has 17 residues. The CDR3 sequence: CASSSMGTGESGNTIYF. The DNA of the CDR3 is TGTGCCAGCAGCTCCATGGGGACGGGGGAATCCGGAAACACCATATATTTT.

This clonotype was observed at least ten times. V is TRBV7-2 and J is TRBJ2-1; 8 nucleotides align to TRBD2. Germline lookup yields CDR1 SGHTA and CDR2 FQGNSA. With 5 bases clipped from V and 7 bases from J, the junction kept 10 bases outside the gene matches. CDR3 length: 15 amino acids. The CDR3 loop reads CASSPLAGFLNEQFF. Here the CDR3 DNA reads TGTGCCAGCAGCCCTTTAGCGGGATTTTTGAATGAGCAGTTCTTC. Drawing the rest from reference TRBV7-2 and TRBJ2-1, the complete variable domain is GAGVSQSPSNKVTEKGKDVELRCDPISGHTALYWYRQSLGQGLEFLIYFQGNSAPDKSGLPSDRFSAERTGGSVSTLTIQRTQQEDSAVYLCASSPLAGFLNEQFFGPGTRLTVL.

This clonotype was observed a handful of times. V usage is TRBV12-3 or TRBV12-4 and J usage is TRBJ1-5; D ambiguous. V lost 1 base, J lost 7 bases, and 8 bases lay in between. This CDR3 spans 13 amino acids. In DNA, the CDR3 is TGTGCCAGCAGTTTAGGGGAGAGACAGCCCCAGCATTTT. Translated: CASSLGERQPQHF.